These 9 T cell receptor beta chains came from one sample sequenced in a study of CD8+ T cells in alopecia areata. The authors extracted RNA and reverse transcribed it into cDNA as the sequencing template. Here immunoSEQ multiplex PCR was the method, and the copy in TCRdb shows in-frame clones only, minus some. The table lists over 250,000 clones, with no singletons. The sorting of pooled cutaneous lymph node cells relied on CD4, CD8alpha, NKG2D, NKG2ACE and other markers. Sequencing was performed on CD4+ T cells sorted from a lymph node. These TCRs come from a C3H/HeJ mouse with alopecia areata. As its MHC haplotype, the strain has H2-k.

This clone was seen more than once but under ten times. Mouse names are used for the genes. The observed sequence ends 4 residues before the CDR3 terminus, with the missing tail filled in from the germline J gene. The V gene is TRBV13-1, the J gene TRBJ1-1; weak D call: TRBD1 (6 bases). The CDR3 contains 15 residues. V lost 3 bases, J lost 0 bases, and 12 bases lay in between. Germline CDR1 NSHNY, CDR2 SYGAGN. The sequenced CDR3 bases are TGTGCCAGCAGTGTCTCCGGGACATCAAACACA. Residues: CASSVSGTSNT. The CDR3, in full, reads CASSVSGTSNTEVFF.

This clone was observed a handful of times. Gene names refer to mouse genes. Sequencing ends 4 residues short of the CDR3 end; the germline J gene provides the rest. The chain recombines TRBV5 with TRBJ2-2; tentatively, D is TRBD1 (5 bases). The CDR3 covers 14 residues. Germline values: CDR1 LGHNA, CDR2 YNLKQL (reference sequence). Trimming took off 1 base at V and 3 bases at J, with 6 bases between the two ends. Here the CDR3 reads CASSQAGYTGQLYF. The covered CDR3 bases are TGTGCCAGCAGCCAAGCAGGGTACACCGGG.

This clone was seen a few times. Mouse gene names apply. Read coverage stops 4 residues before the CDR3 terminus; the germline J gene supplies the remainder. The chain couples TRBV19 to TRBJ2-3; D is ambiguous. This CDR3 has 15 amino acids. Trimming shortened V by 1 base and J by 0 bases, and 9 bases separated the two germline ends. Germline V gives CDR1 FNHDT, CDR2 SITEND (reference sequence). Partial CDR3 DNA: TGTGCCAGCAGTATATCCCTATCTAGTGCAGAA. Protein: CASSISLSSAE. The entire CDR3 reads CASSISLSSAETLYF.

Note on this clone: The germline and genes are mouse ones. The DNA ends 4 residues before the CDR3 does, and the rest of the CDR3 is filled in from the germline J gene. V gene TRBV13-3 combines with J gene TRBJ2-3; 9 bases match TRBD1. The CDR3 is 13 residues long. Losses at the gene ends were 7 bases for V and 4 bases for J; bases not matched to a gene: 4. CDR1 and CDR2 from the germline V gene are NNHDY and SYVADS. The sequenced CDR3 bases are TGTGCCAGCTTGGGGACAGGGACAGAA. This translates into CASLGTGTE. The full CDR3 protein reads CASLGTGTETLYF.

A few counts support this clone. Gene names follow the mouse nomenclature. Sequencing ends 4 residues short of the CDR3 end; the germline J gene provides the rest. The sample contains more than one DNA sequence encoding this CDR3. The J gene is TRBJ2-1, the V gene TRBV19, with 8 bases matching TRBD2. Germline V gene lookup returns CDR1 FNHDT and CDR2 SITEND (reference sequence). This CDR3 has 15 residues. After removal of 2 bases from V and 3 bases from J, the junction contained 4 bases not matched to a gene. The DNA read from the CDR3 is TGTGCCAGCAGTATCGGGGGGGCCCCCTATGCT. It encodes CASSIGGAPYA. The entire CDR3 is CASSIGGAPYAEQFF.

Only a few counts were recorded for this clone. The listed genes are named as in mouse. The read ends 4 residues early relative to the CDR3; the germline J gene fills the gap. V gene TRBV31 combines with J gene TRBJ2-1; a possible D gene is TRBD2 (7 bases). The CDR3 consists of 16 residues. Looked up from germline, CDR1 is GKSSPN and CDR2 is SITVG. V was shortened by 0 bases and J by 1 base, with 13 bases between the two germline ends. The CDR3 loop is CAWSLEGGPNYAEQFF. The covered CDR3 bases are TGTGCCTGGAGTCTAGAAGGGGGGCCGAACTATGCT.

This clone was counted many times. Germline and genes: mouse. The read falls 4 residues short of the CDR3 end, and the missing part is taken from the germline J gene. This sample includes further DNA sequences coding for the same CDR3. The V and J genes are TRBV17 and TRBJ2-3; 7 positions match TRBD1. The CDR3 is made up of 15 amino acids. The germline V gene has CDR1 MNHDT and CDR2 YYDKIL. Trimming removed 3 bases from V and 0 bases from J; junction bases left unmatched: 3. The CDR3 bases that were read are TGTGCTAGCAGTAGGGGGACAGATAGTGCAGAA. Translating it yields CASSRGTDSAE. The whole CDR3 region reads CASSRGTDSAETLYF.

A word on this clone: Mouse gene names apply. The CDR3 end falls 3 residues outside the read, so it is completed with the germline J gene. The V and J genes are TRBV1 and TRBJ1-6; a weak D match, TRBD1 (5 bases). TRBJ1-6 is treated as an ORF (open reading frame) with a function not yet certain. CDR3 length equals 16 residues. Trimming pared 0 bases from V and 4 bases from J, leaving 10 bases between. Germline V gives CDR1 NSQYPW, CDR2 LRSPGD (reference sequence). The covered CDR3 bases are TGCACCTGCAGTGCAGAGAGGGGAGGATATAATTCGCCC. This codes for CTCSAERGGYNSP. The CDR3 in its entirety is CTCSAERGGYNSPLYF.

Remarks on this clone: Mouse germline and gene names are used. Sequencing ends 4 residues short of the CDR3 end; the germline J gene provides the rest. V and J are TRBV19 and TRBJ2-1; D may be TRBD2 (7 bases). Germline V gene data show CDR1 as FNHDT and CDR2 as SITEND (reference sequence). This CDR3 is built from 14 residues. The CDR3 protein is CASSIPGGRAEQFF. The sequenced part of the CDR3 DNA is TGTGCCAGCAGTATTCCCGGGGGGCGAGCT.